This T cell receptor beta chain was observed in a study of OX40 agonist ivuxolimab in advanced cancers. CDR1 is SEHNR, CDR2 FQNEAQ, per germline (reference sequence). The CDR3 totals 11 residues. Between the trimmed V and J ends, which lost 3 bases and 7 bases, there was a span of 7 bases. Regarding this clone: Its antigen is as yet unknown.

Study-level points and caveats: No determination was made of the antigen specificity of the expanded peripheral T cells. With doses of 0.1-3.0 mg/kg, partial responders showed among the lowest clonal expansion.

Repertoires were generated with immunoSEQ multiplex PCR, while TCRdb's copy carries only in-frame clones and drops some. This sample yields 75,000 to 90,000 clones, of which about 89% are seen a single time; more than 7.5% belongs to the top ten. Material: CD4+ or CD8+ T cells sorted from blood, obtained in a trial of the OX40 agonist ivuxolimab. This clonotype was sampled from an adult with an advanced solid tumor such as melanoma, head and neck, liver or kidney cancer. The chain links TRBV7-9 to TRBJ2-7; D remains unclear. The DNA of the CDR3 is TGTGCCAGCAGCTTCGGTTTGGAGCAGTACTTC. It specifies CASSFGLEQYF.